This TCR beta chain was retrieved from a study of cytomegalovirus exposure and HLA in healthy donors. In the PCR, 60 Vbeta and 13 Jbeta primers were used. The table came from immunoSEQ multiplex PCR; TCRdb's copy has only in-frame clones and leaves some out. The sample yields about 160,000 clones, 65% to 90% seen once. The J segment lost 7 bases and the V segment lost 1 base, leaving 12 bases of the junction unmatched. The CDR3 has 17 amino acids. The germline gives CDR1 SGHRS, CDR2 YFSETQ. Sequenced: PBMCs. The receptor's source is a man aged 50-60 years in good health and CMV-seropositive. The V gene is TRBV5-1, the J gene TRBJ2-2, with 8 bases lining up with TRBD2. In nucleotides, the CDR3 is TGCGCCAGCAGCTTGTCTTCTGGCGCGGGAGGAATCGGGGAGCTGTTTTTT. Protein product: CASSLSSGAGGIGELFF.